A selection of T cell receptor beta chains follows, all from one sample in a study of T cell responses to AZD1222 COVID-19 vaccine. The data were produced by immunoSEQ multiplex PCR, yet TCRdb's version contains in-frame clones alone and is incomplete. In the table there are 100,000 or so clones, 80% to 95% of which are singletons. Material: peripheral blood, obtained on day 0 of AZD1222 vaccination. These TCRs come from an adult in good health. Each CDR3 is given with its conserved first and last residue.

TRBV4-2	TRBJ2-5	CASSQIAGGPQETQYF
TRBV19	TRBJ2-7	CASSIVGGLDYEQYF
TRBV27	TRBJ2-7	CASSPPGPGEQYF
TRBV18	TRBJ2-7	CASSPIPGRGDYEQYF
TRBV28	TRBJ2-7	CASRPRSRGGEQYF
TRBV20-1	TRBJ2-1	CSASGPGPYNEQFF
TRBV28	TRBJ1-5	CASRGARGGLWTQHF
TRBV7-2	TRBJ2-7	CASSLVVLADEQYF
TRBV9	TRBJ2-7	CASSAHSDGGYEQYF
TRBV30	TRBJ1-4	CAWSTGVREKLFF
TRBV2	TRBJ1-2	CASSERRTNGYTF
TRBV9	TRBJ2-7	CASSVGELRDEQYF
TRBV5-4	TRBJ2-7	CASSGRTEPDEQYF
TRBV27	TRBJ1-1	CASSFPGQRTEAFF
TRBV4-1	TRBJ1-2	CASSQDRALYGYTF
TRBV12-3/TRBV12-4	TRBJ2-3	CASSWRDTQYF
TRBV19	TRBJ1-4	CASTPQGNEKLFF
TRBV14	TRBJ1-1	CASSVLSGKNTEAFF
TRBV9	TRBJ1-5	CASSALQEPTLNQPQHF
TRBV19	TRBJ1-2	CASSISLVQGWSGYTF
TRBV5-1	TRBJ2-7	CASSLVSAITYEQYF
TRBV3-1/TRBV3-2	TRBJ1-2	CASSQVDLGGYTF
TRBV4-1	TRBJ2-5	CASSKGATLAAPLQETQYF
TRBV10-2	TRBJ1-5	CASRNLVDQPQHF
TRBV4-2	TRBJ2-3	CASSQGHTQYF
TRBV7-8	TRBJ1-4	CASSYTTGATNEKLFF
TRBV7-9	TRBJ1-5	CASSPPGGSNQPQHF
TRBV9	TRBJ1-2	CASSVDSLYGYTF
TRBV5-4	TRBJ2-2	CASSLVAGKTGELFF
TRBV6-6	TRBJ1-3	CASSYGDSAGNTIYF
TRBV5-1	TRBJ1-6	CASSLSPGTGINSPLHF
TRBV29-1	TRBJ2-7	CSVEDRASYEQYF
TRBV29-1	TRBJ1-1	CSVDGLGVTEAFF
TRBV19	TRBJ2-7	CATLDRNYEQYF
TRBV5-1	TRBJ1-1	CASSLVQGRNTEAFF
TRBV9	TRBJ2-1	CASSPRLDAQQFF
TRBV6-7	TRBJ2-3	CASSYSDLRAGCTDTQYF
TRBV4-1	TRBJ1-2	CASSSQPSYGYTF
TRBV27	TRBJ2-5	CASSLEGARETQYF
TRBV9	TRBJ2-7	CASSVDGSGMEQYF
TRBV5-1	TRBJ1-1	CVSSLGVPGRGTEAFF
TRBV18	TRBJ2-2	CASSKTSGSGGELFF
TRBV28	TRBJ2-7	CASSLLSMSSYEQYF
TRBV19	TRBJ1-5	CASSIWGQRGSKEDYSNQPQHF
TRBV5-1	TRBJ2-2	CASSPGQASNTGELFF
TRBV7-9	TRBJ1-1	CASSPQGARTEAFF
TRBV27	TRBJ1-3	CASTRTGGAGNTIYF